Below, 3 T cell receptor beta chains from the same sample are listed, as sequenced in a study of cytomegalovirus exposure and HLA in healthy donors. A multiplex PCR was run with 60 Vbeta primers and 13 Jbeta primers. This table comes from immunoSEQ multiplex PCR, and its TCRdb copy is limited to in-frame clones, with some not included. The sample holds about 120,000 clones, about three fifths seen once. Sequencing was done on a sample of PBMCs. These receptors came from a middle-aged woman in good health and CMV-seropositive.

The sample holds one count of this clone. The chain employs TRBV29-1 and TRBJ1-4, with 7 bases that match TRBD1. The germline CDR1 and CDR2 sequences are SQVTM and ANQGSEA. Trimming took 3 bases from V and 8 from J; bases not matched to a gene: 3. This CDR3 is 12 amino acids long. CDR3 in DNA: TGCAGCGTTGACGAGACAGGGGAAAAACTGTTTTTT. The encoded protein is CSVDETGEKLFF.

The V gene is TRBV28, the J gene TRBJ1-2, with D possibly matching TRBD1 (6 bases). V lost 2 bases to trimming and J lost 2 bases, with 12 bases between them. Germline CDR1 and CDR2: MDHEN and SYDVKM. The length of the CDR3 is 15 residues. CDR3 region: CASSLDRSGNYGYTF. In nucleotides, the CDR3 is TGTGCCAGCAGTTTAGACAGGTCTGGGAACTATGGCTACACCTTC.

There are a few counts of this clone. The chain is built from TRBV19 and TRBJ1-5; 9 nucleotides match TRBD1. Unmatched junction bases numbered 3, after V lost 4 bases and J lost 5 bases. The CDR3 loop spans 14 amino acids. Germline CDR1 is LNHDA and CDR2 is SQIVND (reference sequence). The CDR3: CASSTTGGDQPQHF. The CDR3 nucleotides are TGTGCCAGTAGTACCACAGGGGGCGATCAGCCCCAGCATTTT.